A single sample is the source of the 32 T cell receptor beta chains below, sequenced in a study of brain T cells in children with intractable seizures. Sequencing was performed with immunoSEQ multiplex PCR; in TCRdb, only in-frame clones are kept and a portion is missing. The table records 80,000 or so clones, around 90% of them present only once. The sample was peripheral blood, taken at surgery. Every receptor here comes from a girl aged 2 to 9 with Rasmussen encephalitis and intractable seizures.

This rearrangement joins TRBV19 to TRBJ2-1, with D uncertain. Between the trimmed V and J ends, which lost 5 bases and 4 bases, there was a span of 3 bases. This CDR3 is 11 amino acids long. Germline V CDR1 and CDR2: LNHDA, SQIVND (reference sequence). CDR3 sequence (DNA): TGTGCCAGTAGTTTTTACAATGAGCAGTTCTTC. It translates to CASSFYNEQFF. The whole variable domain, filled in from reference TRBV19 and TRBJ2-1, reads DGGITQSPKYLFRKEGQNVTLSCEQNLNHDAMYWYRQDPGQGLRLIYYSQIVNDFQKGDIAEGYSVSREKKESFPLTVTSAQKNPTAFYLCASSFYNEQFFGPGTRLTVL.

V is TRBV7-8 and J is TRBJ1-6, with D maybe TRBD1 (5 bases). Per germline, CDR1 SGHVS and CDR2 FQNEAQ. The CDR3 length is 15 residues. V was pared by 5 bases and J by 9 bases, with 17 bases between. CDR3 residues: CASSSGTAGISPLHF. The CDR3 DNA reads as TGTGCCAGCAGCAGTGGGACGGCGGGGATTTCACCCCTCCACTTT.

The genes are TRBV29-1 and TRBJ2-5; 14 bases match TRBD2. Germline V CDR1 and CDR2: SQVTM, ANQGSEA. The CDR3 totals 16 residues. Trimming at V came to 4 bases and at J to 4 bases, leaving 8 bases not matched to a gene. The CDR3 nucleotides read TGCAGCGTTGCCGGGACTAGCGGGAGTGGGTTAGAGACCCAGTACTTC. This translates into CSVAGTSGSGLETQYF.

V is TRBV6-1 and J is TRBJ1-2; 12 nucleotides agree with TRBD1. The V gene's germline CDR1 is MNHNS and CDR2 SASEGT. This CDR3 is built from 17 residues. Germline trimming cut 3 bases from V and 2 bases from J; bases unmatched to any gene: 7. This CDR3 is CASSDVLGTGGNYGYTF. DNA of the CDR3: TGTGCCAGCAGTGACGTTTTAGGGACAGGGGGCAACTATGGCTACACCTTC.

This rearrangement joins TRBV2 to TRBJ1-2; 7 bases are shared with TRBD1. CDR1 is SNHLY and CDR2 is FYNNEI in the germline V gene. This CDR3 spans 14 amino acids. After removal of 2 bases from V and 8 bases from J, the junction contained 8 bases not matched to a gene. The CDR3 loop reads CASSELETGNGYTF. CDR3 nucleotides: TGTGCCAGCAGTGAATTGGAGACAGGGAACGGCTACACCTTC. The variable domain in full, with the rest retrieved from reference TRBV2 and TRBJ1-2, is EPEVTQTPSHQVTQMGQEVILRCVPISNHLYFYWYRQILGQKVEFLVSFYNNEISEKSEIFDDQFSVERPDGSNFTLKIRSTKLEDSAMYFCASSELETGNGYTFGSGTRLTVV.

This clone was recorded only once. The chain employs TRBV10-2 and TRBJ2-7; weak D call: TRBD1 (6 bases). The germline CDR1 and CDR2 sequences are WSHSY and SAAADI. There are 15 residues in the CDR3. Trimming left V 7 bases short and J 3 bases short, with 19 bases between. The CDR3 loop is CASKGLRDTSYEQYF. The CDR3 nucleotides are TGCGCCAGCAAAGGGTTGAGGGACACAAGCTACGAGCAGTACTTC.

This clone has a single count. This chain connects TRBV6-1 to TRBJ2-5; perhaps TRBD1 as D (6 bases). V lost 1 base and J lost 5, with 14 bases in between. Germline CDR1 is MNHNS and CDR2 is SASEGT. The CDR3 totals 15 residues. The CDR3 sequence is CASSEVGALRETQYF. Written as DNA, the CDR3 is TGTGCCAGCAGTGAAGTGGGGGCGCTCCGGGAGACCCAGTACTTC.

This clone was seen just once. The gene calls are TRBV5-1 and TRBJ2-1; 9 nucleotides agree with TRBD2. The germline gives CDR1 SGHRS, CDR2 YFSETQ. There are 17 residues in the CDR3. The V and J ends lost 4 bases and 6 bases, in that order; junction bases with no gene match: 14. The CDR3 region has the DNA TGCGCCAGCAGCCCTGCTTATGGAGCGGGAGGACTCAATGAGCAGTTCTTC. The encoded protein is CASSPAYGAGGLNEQFF. Full variable domain (outside the CDR3, taken from reference TRBV5-1 and TRBJ2-1): KAGVTQTPRYLIKTRGQQVTLSCSPISGHRSVSWYQQTPGQGLQFLFEYFSETQRNKGNFPGRFSGRQFSNSRSEMNVSTLELGDSALYLCASSPAYGAGGLNEQFFGPGTRLTVL.

The chain has TRBV10-2 and TRBJ2-3; the D gene is possibly TRBD1 (6 bases). CDR1 is WSHSY and CDR2 is SAAADI in the germline V gene. The V end lost 9 bases, the J end lost 3 bases, and 13 bases lay between the germline ends. CDR3 length equals 13 residues. The CDR3 sequence: CASQGGITDTQYF. The CDR3 DNA follows: TGCGCCAGTCAAGGGGGTATAACAGATACGCAGTATTTT.

The CDR3 loop is CASSYWGGSYEQYF. CDR3 DNA sequence: TGTGCCAGCAGTTACTGGGGGGGAAGCTACGAGCAGTACTTC. The genes are TRBV6-6 and TRBJ2-7, with 7 bases identical to TRBD2. There are 14 residues in the CDR3. Germline V gives CDR1 MNHNY, CDR2 SVGAGI (reference sequence). The junction had 3 bases not matched to a gene; V was cut back by 1 base and J by 3 bases.

The rearrangement links TRBV5-4 to TRBJ1-1, with D possibly TRBD1 on 5 matching bases. Germline CDR1 is SGHNT and CDR2 is YYREEE (reference sequence). This CDR3 is 14 amino acids long. V lost 0 bases, J lost 5 bases, and 11 bases lay in between. The CDR3 DNA reads TGTGCCAGCAGCTTGGCCAGGGAAGGAACTGAAGCTTTCTTT. Protein product: CASSLAREGTEAFF.

This rearrangement joins TRBV7-2 to TRBJ1-1; unclear D gene. Per germline, CDR1 SGHTA and CDR2 FQGNSA. Trimming took off 5 bases at V and 4 bases at J, with 8 bases between the two ends. There are 12 residues in the CDR3. The CDR3 nucleotides read TGTGCCAGCAGCGATACAGTCACTGAAGCTTTCTTT. This codes for CASSDTVTEAFF. Filled out from reference TRBV7-2 and TRBJ1-1, the complete variable domain reads GAGVSQSPSNKVTEKGKDVELRCDPISGHTALYWYRQSLGQGLEFLIYFQGNSAPDKSGLPSDRFSAERTGGSVSTLTIQRTQQEDSAVYLCASSDTVTEAFFGQGTRLTVV.

Remarks on this clone: Relative to the germline gene, one junction end is altered; a read error may explain this. The V and J genes are TRBV27 and TRBJ2-2, with 10 bases fitting TRBD2. CDR1 and CDR2 from the germline V gene are MNHEY and SMNVEV (reference sequence). CDR3 size: 17 residues. This CDR3 is CASSGGGGLAKTGELFF. In DNA form, the CDR3 reads TGTGCCAGTTCAGGGGGAGGGGGACTAGCGAAAACCGGGGAGCTGTTTTTT.

As for this clone: One end of the junction is discordant with germline, which a read error may explain. V and J are TRBV4-1 and TRBJ1-4; 9 bases match TRBD1. This CDR3 region has 15 residues. Germline loops: CDR1 MGHRA, CDR2 YSYEKL. CDR3 DNA sequence: TGCGCCAGCAGCCAAGATGACAGGGGGAATGAAAAGCTGTTTTTT. The encoded protein is CASSQDDRGNEKLFF.

The chain recombines TRBV7-9 with TRBJ1-3; D is undetermined. Trimming left V 2 bases short and J 0 bases short, with 11 bases between. The CDR3 extends over 16 amino acids. CDR1 and CDR2 from the germline V gene are SEHNR and FQNEAQ (reference sequence). CDR3 bases: TGTGCCAGCAGCTTAAGTGGGGTCAGCTCTGGAAACACCATATATTTT. This translates into CASSLSGVSSGNTIYF.

The V call is TRBV24-1, the J call TRBJ2-1; 10 positions match TRBD1. This CDR3 comprises 17 residues. With 4 bases clipped from V and 8 bases from J, the junction kept 13 bases outside the gene matches. Per the germline V gene, CDR1 is KGHDR and CDR2 is SFDVKD. The CDR3, as DNA: TGTGCCACCAGTGACATCCTCAAGGGACAGGGGTCGGATGAGCAGTTCTTC. This encodes CATSDILKGQGSDEQFF.

V gene TRBV7-2 combines with J gene TRBJ2-7; the D gene is possibly TRBD2 (7 bases). The length of the CDR3 is 15 residues. Germline V lookup: CDR1 SGHTA, CDR2 FQGNSA. V was pared by 4 bases and J by 0 bases, with 13 bases between. CDR3 nucleotides: TGTGCCAGCAGCTCGCGGGGGCTGAGCTCCTACGAGCAGTACTTC. Translation gives CASSSRGLSSYEQYF.

The J gene is TRBJ2-4, the V gene TRBV7-3; D is perhaps TRBD1 (7 bases). Per the germline V gene, CDR1 is SGHTA and CDR2 is FQGTGA. V lost 3 bases, J lost 9 bases, and 12 bases lay in between. The CDR3 runs 13 residues. DNA for the CDR3: TGTGCCAGCAGCTTGGAGGGGGCGGGCATTCAGTACTTC. This sequence encodes CASSLEGAGIQYF.

This chain connects TRBV30 to TRBJ1-2; 8 positions agree with TRBD1. Germline CDR1 reads GTSNPN; CDR2 reads SVGIG (reference sequence). Losses at the gene ends were 0 bases for V and 4 bases for J; bases not matched to a gene: 4. This CDR3 is built from 14 residues. The CDR3 nucleotides are TGTGCCTGGAGTGTATGGACAGGGACCTATGGCTACACCTTC. This translates into CAWSVWTGTYGYTF.

V gene TRBV6-5 combines with J gene TRBJ2-3, with 10 positions matching TRBD2. The germline V gene encodes CDR1 MNHEY and CDR2 SVGAGI. The CDR3 has 14 amino acids. The ends lost 6 bases at V and 4 bases at J; junction bases unmatched: 4. This CDR3 is CASRGLAEADTQYF. CDR3 coding DNA: TGTGCCAGCAGAGGACTAGCGGAAGCAGATACGCAGTATTTT.

This clone was counted a few times. This chain uses TRBV4-1 with TRBJ2-7; no reliable D call. V was trimmed by 1 base and J by 0 bases, leaving 13 bases between them. The CDR3 loop spans 16 amino acids. Germline V gene lookup returns CDR1 MGHRA and CDR2 YSYEKL. The CDR3 nucleotides are TGCGCCAGCAGCCAAGTGGATTTAGGGTTCTCCTACGAGCAGTACTTC. Its translation is CASSQVDLGFSYEQYF.

The rearrangement uses TRBV28 and TRBJ1-2; D not certain. Germline V lookup: CDR1 MDHEN, CDR2 SYDVKM. V dropped 2 bases and J dropped 4 bases, with 8 bases sitting between them. The CDR3 contains 13 residues. This CDR3 reads CASSLPALYGYTF. The CDR3 DNA sequence: TGTGCCAGCAGTTTACCCGCCCTCTATGGCTACACCTTC.

The genes are TRBV7-6 and TRBJ1-1, with D maybe TRBD1 (5 bases). CDR3 length equals 15 residues. The germline V and J ends were trimmed by 1 base and 1 base, with 10 bases remaining between them. Germline CDR1 and CDR2: SGHVS and FNYEAQ. CDR3 residues: CASSLGGAGNTEAFF. The CDR3 DNA follows: TGTGCCAGCAGCTTAGGTGGGGCCGGGAACACTGAAGCTTTCTTT.

The V call is TRBV6-2 or TRBV6-3, the J call TRBJ2-6; no clear D. Trimming shortened V by 3 bases and J by 0 bases, and 6 bases separated the two germline ends. The CDR3 is made up of 15 amino acids. The V gene's germline CDR1 is MNHEY and CDR2 SVGEGT. CDR3 sequence reads: CASSYSASGANVLTF. CDR3 nucleotide sequence: TGTGCCAGCAGTTATTCAGCCTCTGGGGCCAACGTCCTGACTTTC.

This chain connects TRBV19 to TRBJ2-7; the D gene could be TRBD1 or TRBD2 (5 bases each). The CDR3 length is 14 residues. Germline CDR1 and CDR2: LNHDA and SQIVND (reference sequence). V lost 4 bases and J 1 base, leaving 11 bases between the germline ends. The CDR3 sequence: CASSTGPMSYEQYF. The CDR3 coding sequence is TGTGCCAGTAGTACGGGACCGATGTCCTACGAGCAGTACTTC. Full variable domain (remainder filled in from reference TRBV19 and TRBJ2-7): DGGITQSPKYLFRKEGQNVTLSCEQNLNHDAMYWYRQDPGQGLRLIYYSQIVNDFQKGDIAEGYSVSREKKESFPLTVTSAQKNPTAFYLCASSTGPMSYEQYFGPGTRLTVT.

This chain links TRBV12-3 or TRBV12-4 with TRBJ2-7; TRBD1 matches at 8 bases. The V and J ends lost 4 bases and 3 bases, in that order; junction bases with no gene match: 2. The CDR3 runs to 13 residues. The CDR3 protein is CASSSGGLYEQYF. As DNA, the CDR3 is TGTGCCAGCAGTTCAGGGGGCCTCTACGAGCAGTACTTC.

V and J are TRBV11-3 and TRBJ1-6; 7 bases fit TRBD1. The germline V gene has CDR1 SGHNT and CDR2 YENEEA. The trim removed 3 bases at V and 6 bases at J, leaving 2 bases unmatched. CDR3 length: 14 residues. This chain's CDR3 is CASSLTGSNSPLHF. Written as DNA, the CDR3 is TGTGCCAGCAGCTTGACAGGGTCTAATTCACCCCTCCACTTT. Based on the CDR3 plus reference TRBV11-3 and TRBJ1-6, the full variable domain is EAGVVQSPRYKIIEKKQPVAFWCNPISGHNTLYWYLQNLGQGPELLIRYENEEAVDDSQLPKDRFSAERLKGVDSTLKIQPAELGDSAVYLCASSLTGSNSPLHFGNGTRLTVT.

This chain uses TRBV7-9 with TRBJ2-7, with D perhaps assigned TRBD1 or TRBD2 (6 bases each). Germline CDR1 reads SEHNR; CDR2 reads FQNEAQ (reference sequence). V was pared by 5 bases and J by 1 base, with 9 bases between. This CDR3 spans 13 amino acids. The CDR3 sequence is CASSPGASYEQYF. DNA of the CDR3: TGTGCCAGCAGCCCGGGGGCATCCTACGAGCAGTACTTC.

This chain uses TRBV18 with TRBJ1-3; D not resolved. The germline V gene encodes CDR1 KGHSH and CDR2 LQKENI. The V end lost 0 bases, the J end lost 0 bases, and 9 bases lay between the germline ends. This CDR3 is 16 amino acids long. This chain's CDR3 is CASSPPGRPSGNTIYF. CDR3 DNA sequence: TGTGCCAGCTCACCACCAGGGAGGCCCTCTGGAAACACCATATATTTT. The variable domain in full, with the rest retrieved from reference TRBV18 and TRBJ1-3, is NAGVMQNPRHLVRRRGQEARLRCSPMKGHSHVYWYRQLPEEGLKFMVYLQKENIIDESGMPKERFSAEFPKEGPSILRIQQVVRGDSAAYFCASSPPGRPSGNTIYFGEGSWLTVV.

This chain links TRBV7-6 with TRBJ2-3; 9 bases line up with TRBD2. The CDR3 is 16 residues long. V was pared by 5 bases and J by 2 bases, with 8 bases of the junction left unmatched. In germline, CDR1 is SGHVS, CDR2 FNYEAQ. The CDR3 DNA reads TGTGCCAGCAGCCCAGTGGTAGCGGGGGTCACAGATACGCAGTATTTT. Amino acid sequence: CASSPVVAGVTDTQYF.

This clone appeared a single time. The chain carries TRBV5-4 and TRBJ1-4, with D possibly being TRBD1 (6 bases). Germline loops: CDR1 SGHNT, CDR2 YYREEE (reference sequence). V lost 0 bases, J lost 6 bases, and 9 bases lay in between. The CDR3 totals 14 residues. The CDR3 reads CASSLEQGDEKLFF. In DNA, the CDR3 is TGTGCCAGCAGCTTGGAACAGGGCGATGAAAAACTGTTTTTT.

This sequence joins TRBV9 and TRBJ2-5; D may be TRBD2 (5 bases). The CDR3 extends over 15 amino acids. Germline V gives CDR1 SGDLS, CDR2 YYNGEE. Trimming shortened V by 4 bases and J by 2 bases, and 15 bases separated the two germline ends. The CDR3 here is CASSPSTKTQETQYF. CDR3 sequence (DNA): TGTGCCAGCAGCCCCTCGACTAAGACTCAAGAGACCCAGTACTTC.